This record covers a single T cell receptor beta chain. Its target antigen remains unknown. The record has no base qualities; no much larger clone is one base away. Library creation used 5' RACE. For sequencing, an Illumina HiSeq 2500 was employed. The second PCR ran for roughly 6 to 11 cycles and used a J-beta primer mix along with a sample-barcoded 5' primer. A unique molecular identifier was introduced onto each TCR beta cDNA molecule by a template-switch 5' adaptor carrying 12 random nucleotides. At least 2.5 million CDR3-containing paired-end reads were obtained from each sample. All of the RNA was converted into first-strand cDNA using the Mint cDNA synthesis kit, with a TRBC-specific oligonucleotide serving as the primer. After uracil-DNA glycosylase treatment, a first 18-cycle PCR used universal primers M1SS and BC2_uni_R on all cDNA. The original methods were these. Normalization of each sample was performed by random selection of 1 million high-quality reads, each carrying a distinct molecular identifier. Instead of being binned into consensus sequences, reads with shared molecular identifiers were discarded. MiTCR, set to a Q25 quality threshold and the strictest error-elimination algorithm, was used for CDR3 identification, clonotype clustering and error correction. A nonparametric unseen species model with Euler transformation was used to estimate lower-bound total TCR beta diversity. TCRdb passed the public sequencing reads through fastp at Q25 and MiXCR, retaining productive beta sequences. Identical CDR3 proteins give one entry, which carries the most common genes and DNA. TCRdb, rather than the study authors, made the V and J calls. This sample holds hundreds of thousands of distinct CDR3 sequences; 25% were observed only once. The ten largest make up around 9.2% of the sample.

The data derive from a study of blood T cells in healthy people across ages (dated by TCRdb to about 2015). Background for the entire study: In model experiments, roughly one uniquely barcoded TCR beta cDNA molecule per two T cells was captured by template switching. Using the same blood draw, the study looked at two additional independent replicas of 1 million unique cDNA reads for two donors, one aged 18 to 30 and the other aged 80 or older. To track age-related changes in TCR beta repertoire diversity, the study relied on deep sequencing normalized with unique cDNA molecular identifiers. The donors were divided into four age groups: young (average around 16 years), middle-aged (about 40), aged (62) and long-lived (roughly 82).

Systemically healthy Caucasian individuals from Russia, some 36 in total and aged roughly 6 to 100 years, were included as donors. Each donor gave about 10 milliliters of peripheral blood, drawn into EDTA-treated Vacutainer tubes. Ficoll-Paque density-gradient centrifugation was used to isolate PBMCs, with at least 6.5 million obtained per sample. Trizol reagent was used to extract total RNA from PBMCs, with at least 6 micrograms per sample. For every donor, flow cytometry on a PBMC aliquot measured the percentage of naive CD45RAhigh/CD27high T cells. General conclusions and limits of the study: As age increased, observed TCR beta diversity per million T cells dropped in a roughly linear way, and a significant reduction was already evident by age roughly 40. Compared with the aged group, the long-lived group had more naive CD4+ T cells, fewer expanded clones and increased TCR diversity, suggesting age selection. Conclusive comparison of naive and antigen-experienced compartments was prevented by the profiling of bulk unsorted PBMCs. Because the CMV infection status of the donors was unknown, age-related changes in expanded clonotypes may potentially have been confounded. Estimates of total diversity based on one million sequenced T cells were regarded as lower bounds and as underestimates. There was a strong correlation between observed TCR beta diversity and the percentage of naive T cells measured by flow cytometry.

The CDR3, from cysteine to phenylalanine, totals 13 residues. Only the CDR3 region is kept as DNA, spanning 39 bases read in frame from base 1. The V and J ends are trimmed by 5 bases and 9 bases, leaving 14 bases between them. The germline V gene encodes CDR1 SGHTA and CDR2 FQGTGA. The same data also went into a second study, on T cells of mothers and their children. The second study's authors report: The donors were nine systemically healthy Caucasian individuals, made up of three mothers and their six children. cDNA synthesis used all of the extracted RNA, with roughly 1.5 ug of RNA in each 15 ul reaction. In the second PCR, sample barcodes and 2-4 random nucleotides were introduced via the M1S primer. Over 8 million TCR beta CDR3 reads came from each mother, compared with approximately 3 million reads from each child. TCR recombination output is similarly shaped by thymic selection in related and unrelated pairs, with a minor effect exerted by inherited differences. Normalized repertoire overlap was always slightly but never significantly higher in related than unrelated mother-child pairs. With a sensitivity of approximately 100 clones per million clonotypes, no persistent microchimeric T cell clones were detected. To look for features that set related mother-child pairs apart from unrelated individuals, the researchers ran deep NGS to compare the TCR beta repertoires of mothers and children. On average, the children were approximately 11 +/- 4 years old, while the mothers were about 37 +/- 4 years old. After adapter ligation with NEBNext reagents, the libraries were sequenced on Illumina HiSeq 2000 with 100+100 nt paired-end reads. To prevent cross-contamination, the mother and child libraries were prepared a month apart and were sequenced in separate runs. Each donor had between about 450,000 and 2,100,000 distinct TCR beta clonotypes identified. Naive TCR beta clonotypes were estimated from low-frequency clonotypes matched to each donor's FACS-determined naive share, without sorting.

Recombination joined TRBV7-3 with TRBJ2-1, with a tentative D gene TRBD1 over 8 matching bases. The sequence was collected from a boy between 10 and 17 years old in good health. The sample was blood. The DNA sequence is given as TGTGCCAGCAGCCTCCACAGGGGGGGTGAGCAGTTCTTC. Its protein reads: CASSLHRGGEQFF.